This entry concerns a single T cell receptor (beta chain). The antigen remains undetermined. CDR1 and CDR2 from the germline V gene are SGHRS and YFSETQ. The length of the CDR3 is 13 residues. V was cut by 3 bases and J by 8 bases, with 14 bases left in between. This sample was taken from a study of memory CD4+ T cells and cytomegalovirus serostatus. Study-level points and caveats: Median bootstrapped AUC for CMV status was about 0.96 originally, less than 0.92 US-trained.

Single viable CD3+CD4+CD8-CD45RO+ cells were sorted as the memory CD4+ T cells. Some clones are missing from TCRdb's copy, which holds only in-frame ones; the method was immunoSEQ multiplex PCR. The sample consists of 50,000 to 65,000 clones, approximately 82% of them appearing once. The sequenced material came from memory CD4+ T cells from blood. The TCR comes from an adult in good health and CMV-seropositive. V usage is TRBV5-1 and J usage is TRBJ1-2, with D unclear. The CDR3 nucleotides are TGCGCCAGCAGCTCGACTTCAGGTTACGGCTACACCTTC. Protein: CASSSTSGYGYTF.